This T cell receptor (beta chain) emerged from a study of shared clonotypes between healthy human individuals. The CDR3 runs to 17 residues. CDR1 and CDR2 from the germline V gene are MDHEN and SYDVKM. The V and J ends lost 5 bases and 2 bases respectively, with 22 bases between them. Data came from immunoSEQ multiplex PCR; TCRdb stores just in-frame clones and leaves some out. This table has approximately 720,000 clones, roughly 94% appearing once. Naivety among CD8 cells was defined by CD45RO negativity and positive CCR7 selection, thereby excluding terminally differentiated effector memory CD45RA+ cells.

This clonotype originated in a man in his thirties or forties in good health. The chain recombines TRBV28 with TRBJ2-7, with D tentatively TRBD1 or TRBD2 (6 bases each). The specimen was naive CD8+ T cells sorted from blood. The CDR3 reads CASSDRRSLAEPYEQYF. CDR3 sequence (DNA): TGTGCCAGCAGTGACAGGCGGTCCTTAGCGGAACCCTACGAGCAGTACTTC.